The 6 T cell receptor beta chains given below trace back to one sample, sequenced in a study of CD8 T cells in Susac syndrome. RNA totalling about 0.5 to 1 ug underwent reverse transcription with random hexamers. From the immunoSEQ multiplex PCR reads, TCRdb called clonotypes with MiXCR, one entry per CDR3 protein. This table has over 80,000 distinct CDR3 sequences, approximately 92% appearing once. Sequenced material: CD8+ T cells from PBMCs. These TCRs come from a human donor in good health.

V and J are TRBV7-9 and TRBJ2-1, with 9 bases identical to TRBD2. The CDR3 has 15 residues. The V segment lost 5 bases and the J segment 2 bases; nucleotides outside the gene matches: 4. CDR1 is SEHNR and CDR2 is FQNEAQ in the germline V gene (reference sequence). CDR3 region: CASSLSGGPYNEQFF. The CDR3 DNA follows: TGTGCCAGCAGCCTTAGCGGGGGCCCCTACAATGAGCAGTTCTTC.

The chain has TRBV7-6 and TRBJ2-7; D might be TRBD1 or TRBD2, each matching 6 bases. Germline V lookup: CDR1 SGHVS, CDR2 FNYEAQ. V shed 1 base and J shed 0 bases, with 7 bases lying between them. This CDR3 contains 14 residues. The chain's CDR3 is CASSLGGASYEQYF. DNA for the CDR3: TGTGCCAGCAGCTTAGGGGGGGCCTCCTACGAGCAGTACTTC.

The rearrangement links TRBV4-1 to TRBJ2-7; 7 positions agree with TRBD1. CDR3 length equals 14 residues. The germline gives CDR1 MGHRA, CDR2 YSYEKL. The junction had 4 bases not matched to a gene; V was cut back by 3 bases and J by 2 bases. The CDR3 DNA sequence: TGCGCCAGCAGCCAGGAACAGGGGCCCTACGAGCAGTACTTC. It encodes CASSQEQGPYEQYF.

The chain links TRBV2 to TRBJ2-7; 9 nucleotides agree with TRBD1. The CDR3 runs to 14 residues. Trimming removed 4 bases from V and 4 bases from J; junction bases left unmatched: 5. The germline V gene encodes CDR1 SNHLY and CDR2 FYNNEI. The CDR3 DNA reads TGTGCCAGCAGTGTGGGGACAGGGACGTACGAGCAGTACTTC. Amino acids: CASSVGTGTYEQYF.

The rearrangement uses TRBV9 and TRBJ2-3; 10 bases line up with TRBD2. The CDR3 spans 16 residues. The germline V gene has CDR1 SGDLS and CDR2 YYNGEE. V lost 0 bases and J lost 2; bases outside the gene matches: 3. In DNA, the CDR3 is TGTGCCAGCAGCGTAGGAAGCGGGGGGGTCACAGATACGCAGTATTTT. Its translation is CASSVGSGGVTDTQYF.

V and J are TRBV9 and TRBJ2-7; D remains unclear. Per the germline V gene, CDR1 is SGDLS and CDR2 is YYNGEE. The V gene lost 0 bases and the J gene lost 3 bases, with 7 bases spanning the gap. This CDR3 comprises 13 residues. CDR3 amino acids: CASSVATNYEQYF. The CDR3 nucleotides are TGTGCCAGCAGCGTAGCCACAAACTACGAGCAGTACTTC.